This TCR beta chain is drawn from a study of blood T cell repertoires in COVID-19. Overall study context: In each case, the material was cDNA or gDNA derived from T cells, B-cell-depleted T cells, or PBMCs.

Followed longitudinally, the Seattle patients had been enrolled during active infection. Germline CDR1 SEHNR, CDR2 FQNEAQ (reference sequence). V shed 3 bases and J 8 bases; nucleotides not matched to a gene: 4. The CDR3 is 14 amino acids. Here immunoSEQ multiplex PCR was the method, and the copy in TCRdb shows in-frame clones only, minus some. This table has 150,000 to 200,000 clones, roughly 82% appearing once. Sequenced input: peripheral blood. The source of this sequence is a woman aged 40 to 50 with COVID-19, enrolled during active disease. This chain joins TRBV7-9 and TRBJ1-6; 7 bases match TRBD1. In DNA form, the CDR3 reads TGTGCCAGCAGCTTGACAGGGACCCATTCACCCCTCCACTTT. Amino acid sequence: CASSLTGTHSPLHF.